The table lists the clone carrying this T cell receptor beta chain with a few counts. The antigen remains undetermined. Germline CDR1 MDHEN, CDR2 SYDVKM. Trimming took 6 bases from V and 0 from J; bases not matched to a gene: 5. The CDR3 consists of 14 residues. The sample comes from a study of human T cells and chemical hapten exposure. Study-level information: The sensitizing agent was 2% DPC, placed on roughly 2 cm by roughly 2 cm of upper inner arm skin. Reading of the patch tests, which applied 0.01% DPC to the upper back, occurred at 6 days. Study-level results: Expanded TCRs made up significantly more big CDR3 similarity clusters than controls did.

TCRdb redid the calling of the RACE reads with MiXCR, one entry per CDR3 protein. The sample includes about 290,000 distinct CDR3 sequences, about 7.7% seen only once; the top ten take more than 0.95%. As to time point: pre-sensitization, week 0. The treatment is: therapeutic diphenylcyclopropenone sensitization with weekly scalp DPC. Sequencing used whole blood, obtained in connection with sensitization to the hapten diphenylcyclopropenone (DPC). This TCR was recovered from a man aged 18 to 29 with alopecia areata. Some clones in this sample may be carry-over from other donors' samples. V usage is TRBV28 and J usage is TRBJ2-7; 7 positions match TRBD2. In DNA form, the CDR3 reads TGTGCCAGCAGACTCCGGGACTACTCCTACGAGCAGTACTTC. Translating gives CASRLRDYSYEQYF. The full variable domain, rest sourced from reference TRBV28 and TRBJ2-7, is DVKVTQSSRYLVKRTGEKVFLECVQDMDHENMFWYRQDPGLGLRLIYFSYDVKMKEKGDIPEGYSVSREKKERFSLILESASTNQTSMYLCASRLRDYSYEQYFGPGTRLTVT.